This TCR beta chain is drawn from a study of shared clonotypes between healthy human individuals (dated by TCRdb to about 2020). Context from the whole study: Three men and a couple of women, aged 18 to 49 years, made up the cohort. Per donor, three plates each were used for CD4 naive and CD4 memory, two for CD8 naive, and one for CD8 memory. Leukapheresis yielded between about 0.8 and 8.9 billion PBMCs per donor. To estimate repertoire size and how much clonotypes are shared between individuals, the study performed deep sequencing of blood TCR repertoires from a few healthy adults. Different laboratories and diverse techniques were used to prepare libraries and sequence TCR repertoires, to increase sequencing depth and limit assay-specific biases. What the work shows at the level of the full study, not this receptor alone: Sampling was restricted to blood, and TCR repertoires in tissue are likely to differ from TCR repertoires in blood. Compared with non-shared clonotypes, clonotypes shared by all four sorted-subset donors had higher generation probabilities. Larger estimated clonotype richness was generally found for naive subsets than for memory subsets. Sharing across a few donors was observed for about 5% of naive CD4, 3% to 4% of naive CD8, 2.3% of memory CD4, and less than 0.45% of memory CD8 clonotypes. The genetic and exposure-history diversity represented was limited by the small number of donors. Even with the large sequencing depth, rarefaction of the sorted-subset datasets indicated that sequencing was incomplete. Pairwise subsampling indicated that sequencing depth was expected to affect the degree of clonotype sharing among donors.

Using the deep immunoSEQ assay, TCR CDR3 regions were amplified from genomic DNA by multiplex PCR. Genomic DNA extracted from each cell subset was distributed evenly over all wells of several immunoSEQ 96-well plates, and each plate served as one replicate. Each replicate PCR for sorted subsets received about 200 ng genomic DNA, equal to about 30,000 T cell genomes. Purified libraries were measured with a Qubit 3.0 fluorometer, size-checked on a Bioanalyzer 2100, and measured again with the KAPA Library Quantification kit. A separate single-read 150-cycle Illumina NextSeq 550 flow cell was used to sequence each immunoSEQ 96-well plate. Per the authors' processing: The immunoSEQ output contained only junctional sequences without quality scores, so filtering could not match that applied to full-length reads. Sequences were annotated with PyIR, a Python wrapper for IgBLAST v1.9, using IMGT germline references to assign V/J genes and CDR3. Reads were removed for weak V/J assignments (E-value above 1e-6), missing CDR3, stop codons, out-of-frame junctions, or ambiguous translated residues. V3J clonotypes were defined as sequences sharing the same inferred V gene, J gene, and CDR3 amino acid sequence. The percentage overlap between two repertoires was calculated by dividing the number of shared unique clonotypes by the size of the smaller repertoire. RTK rarefaction, the Chao1 estimator, and Recon v2.1 estimates of unobserved clonotypes were used to assess repertoire richness. Generation probabilities were computed with OLGA for all TCRbeta clonotypes obtained by the gDNA method from a few donors. TCRdb carries this immuneACCESS record with in-frame sequences only. Its versions omit some clonotypes, under half of them owing to an unresolved V gene in the studies checked, with the rest unexplained. V and J calls and clone size are as listed in that table; D and trimming were resolved from the DNA. The sample yields about 690,000 clones; about 92% were counted once. Of the sample, approximately 35% is held by the ten largest clones.

Note on this clone: The target of this receptor is not known. There are no base qualities to consult, and no much larger clone falls within one base.

Donors were healthy HIV-negative adults with no recently reported acute infections or vaccinations. Every donor was a Caucasian adult living in Nashville, Tennessee, USA. The CD8 memory samples were a combination of magnetically selected CD45RO+ cells and CCR7-negative CD45RA+ effector memory (TemRA) cells. Blood was collected by leukapheresis, and PBMCs were isolated by Ficoll-Histopaque density gradient centrifugation and then cryopreserved in liquid nitrogen vapor phase. Analytical flow cytometry was used to check the purity and quantity of every magnetically sorted T cell population. Genomic DNA was isolated from each sorted fraction and quantified by UV absorbance on a Nanodrop 2000c. The clonotype was recovered from a man aged 18 to 30 in good health. Some clones in this sample may be carry-over from other donors' samples. Material: memory CD8+ T cells from PBMCs. The cell subset or site label corresponds to: CD45RO+ cells pooled with CCR7-negative TemRA cells.

The nucleotide sequence is given as TGTGCCAGCAGCTTACTGGCGGGAGGGGGATACAATGAGCAGTTCTTC. This yields the protein CASSLLAGGGYNEQFF. The chain couples TRBV7-2 to TRBJ2-1, and 9 junction bases match TRBD2. The CDR3 runs 16 amino acids, cysteine and phenylalanine included. Only the CDR3 part of the read is kept: 48 bases, read in frame from the first base. Compared with germline, V lacks 2 bases and J lacks 4 bases; bases without a gene match: 6. CDR1 and CDR2, per the germline V gene, are SGHTA and FQGNSA.